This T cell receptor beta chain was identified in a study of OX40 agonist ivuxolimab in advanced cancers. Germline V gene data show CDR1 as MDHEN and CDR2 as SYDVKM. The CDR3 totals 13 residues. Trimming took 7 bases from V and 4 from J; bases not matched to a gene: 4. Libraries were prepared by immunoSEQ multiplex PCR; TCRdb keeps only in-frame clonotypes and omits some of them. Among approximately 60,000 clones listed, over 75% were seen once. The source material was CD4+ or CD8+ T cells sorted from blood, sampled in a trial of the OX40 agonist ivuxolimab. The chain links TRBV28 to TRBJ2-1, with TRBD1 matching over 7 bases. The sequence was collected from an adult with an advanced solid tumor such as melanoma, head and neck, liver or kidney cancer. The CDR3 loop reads CASTGTAYNEQFF. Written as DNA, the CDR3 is TGTGCCAGCACCGGGACAGCTTACAATGAGCAGTTCTTC.